This TCR beta chain is drawn from a study of blood T cell repertoires in COVID-19. In the study overall: Donors in Cohort 3 who had recovered were those with two negative PCRs, healthcare professional clearance, or resolution of their symptoms. Samples came from the United States, Italy and Spain, spanning acute and convalescent COVID-19. Sources were T cells, B-cell-depleted T cells, or PBMCs; the material itself was cDNA or gDNA.

Only in-frame clones appear in the TCRdb table, and some are missing; sequencing was by immunoSEQ multiplex PCR. The data show around 360,000 clones, 70% to 90% seen once. The V gene's germline CDR1 is SQVTM and CDR2 ANQGSEA. V trimming: 4 bases; J trimming: 1 base; junction bases outside the gene matches: 15. The CDR3 extends over 17 amino acids. The source is a man between 40 and 49 years old in a cohort exposed to, infected with or recovered from COVID-19 (not recorded which). The chain links TRBV29-1 to TRBJ1-1, with 7 positions matching TRBD1. Material for sequencing was PBMCs or T cells enriched from blood (not recorded which). DNA of the CDR3: TGCAGCGTTGTGCGGGAGGACAGGTCTCCCACGAACACTGAAGCTTTCTTT. It translates to CSVVREDRSPTNTEAFF.